These 31 T cell receptor beta chains originate from one sample sequenced in a study of blood T cell repertoires in COVID-19. TCRdb's copy holds only in-frame clones and misses some; the assay was immunoSEQ multiplex PCR. The repertoire holds 120,000 or so clones, more than 60% seen once, with roughly 2% in the top ten. Sample: peripheral blood. The receptor source for this set is an older woman with acute or convalescent COVID-19.

This clone was recorded at least ten times. The rearrangement links TRBV9 to TRBJ2-7; 9 nucleotides agree with TRBD2. Per the germline V gene, CDR1 is SGDLS and CDR2 is YYNGEE. Trimming took 0 bases from V and 4 from J; bases not matched to a gene: 5. This CDR3 region has 15 residues. Here the CDR3 DNA reads TGTGCCAGCAGCGTAGTGGCGGGAGGGCCGTACGAGCAGTACTTC. Amino acids: CASSVVAGGPYEQYF.

This chain joins TRBV5-5 and TRBJ2-7; 13 bases map to TRBD2. The CDR3 has 16 residues. The trim removed 3 bases at V and 4 bases at J, leaving 7 bases unmatched. Germline V lookup: CDR1 SGHKS, CDR2 YYEKEE (reference sequence). The CDR3 DNA is TGTGCCAGCAGCTCCCGGACTAGCGGGAGTGGGTACGAGCAGTACTTC. Translated, it gives CASSSRTSGSGYEQYF.

The rearrangement links TRBV5-6 to TRBJ2-6; possibly TRBD1 for D (5 bases). Germline CDR1 and CDR2: SGHDT and YYEEEE. This CDR3 has 15 residues. V was shortened by 1 base and J by 0 bases, with 5 bases between the two germline ends. CDR3 DNA sequence: TGTGCCAGCAGCTTGAGGGGCTCTGGGGCCAACGTCCTGACTTTC. Its translation is CASSLRGSGANVLTF.

This chain uses TRBV30 with TRBJ2-4, with D tentatively TRBD2 (5 bases). This CDR3 contains 14 residues. Trimming took off 2 bases at V and 4 bases at J, with 12 bases between the two ends. Per germline, CDR1 GTSNPN and CDR2 SVGIG (reference sequence). CDR3 amino acids: CAWSTAALKNIQYF. The CDR3 DNA is TGTGCCTGGAGTACAGCGGCACTTAAAAACATTCAGTACTTC.

The chain has TRBV27 and TRBJ1-4; 9 bases are shared with TRBD1. There are 14 residues in the CDR3. The V gene's germline CDR1 is MNHEY and CDR2 SMNVEV (reference sequence). Trimming at V came to 3 bases and at J to 6 bases, leaving 2 bases not matched to a gene. CDR3 region: CASSFRTGDEKLFF. The CDR3, as DNA: TGTGCCAGCAGTTTTCGGACAGGGGATGAAAAACTGTTTTTT. The full variable domain, with the rest looked up from reference TRBV27 and TRBJ1-4, is EAQVTQNPRYLITVTGKKLTVTCSQNMNHEYMSWYRQDPGLGLRQIYYSMNVEVTDKGDVPEGYKVSRKEKRNFPLILESPSPNQTSLYFCASSFRTGDEKLFFGSGTQLSVL.

This chain joins TRBV18 and TRBJ2-6; 7 nucleotides agree with TRBD1. Germline CDR1 KGHSH, CDR2 LQKENI. The CDR3 is 15 amino acids. V trimming: 4 bases; J trimming: 3 bases; junction bases outside the gene matches: 3. The CDR3 reads CASSLQGSGANVLTF. The CDR3 nucleotides read TGTGCCAGCTCACTACAGGGGAGTGGGGCCAACGTCCTGACTTTC.

The V and J genes are TRBV21-1 and TRBJ2-7; the table's D call, TRBD2, has no DNA check behind it. TRBV21-1 is classified as a pseudogene. This CDR3 has 18 amino acids. The CDR3 bases are TGTGCCAGCAGCGAATCTCACGGACTAGTCCGCGGCTCCTACGAGCAGTACTTC. The encoded protein is CASSESHGLVRGSYEQYF.

This chain connects TRBV7-9 to TRBJ2-1; 13 positions agree with TRBD2. The germline V gene has CDR1 SEHNR and CDR2 FQNEAQ (reference sequence). J was trimmed by 10 bases and V by 3 bases; bases with no gene match: 6. CDR3 length equals 15 residues. CDR3 coding DNA: TGTGCCAGCAGCTTCTGGACTAGCGGGGGCGAGGAGCAGTTCTTC. This encodes CASSFWTSGGEEQFF. Filled out from reference TRBV7-9 and TRBJ2-1, the complete variable domain reads DTGVSQNPRHKITKRGQNVTFRCDPISEHNRLYWYRQTLGQGPEFLTYFQNEAQLEKSRLLSDRFSAERPKGSFSTLEIQRTEQGDSAMYLCASSFWTSGGEEQFFGPGTRLTVL.

The sample holds one count of this clone. The chain links TRBV5-1 to TRBJ2-7; 8 nucleotides align to TRBD1. With V trimmed by 4 bases and J by 2 bases, 14 bases remained unmatched. CDR3 length: 17 residues. Germline loops: CDR1 SGHRS, CDR2 YFSETQ. The CDR3 bases are TGCGCCAGCAGCCTAAAACCCGACAGGGGCCCAACCTACGAGCAGTACTTC. Its protein is CASSLKPDRGPTYEQYF.

This clone was observed a single time. The chain links TRBV10-3 to TRBJ1-1; TRBD1 might be the D (5 bases). In germline, CDR1 is ENHRY, CDR2 SYGVKD. CDR3 length: 15 residues. V lost 6 bases to trimming and J lost 0 bases, with 14 bases between them. The CDR3 here is CAIRSRTDMNTEAFF. In nucleotides, the CDR3 is TGTGCCATCAGATCCCGGACGGACATGAACACTGAAGCTTTCTTT.

The J gene is TRBJ2-5, the V gene TRBV6-2 or TRBV6-3, with D possibly TRBD1 on 5 matching bases. Trimming stripped 1 base from V and 7 bases from J, with 10 bases between. Germline V gives CDR1 MNHEY, CDR2 SVGEGT. The CDR3 loop spans 13 amino acids. The CDR3 region has the DNA TGTGCCAGCAGTTACTTGGACACAGGGACCCAGTACTTC. It codes for CASSYLDTGTQYF.

CDR3 residues: CASSVGVGSDTQYF. CDR3 DNA sequence: TGTGCCAGCAGCGTAGGCGTCGGGTCAGATACGCAGTATTTT. This chain joins TRBV9 and TRBJ2-3; D uncertain. V lost 0 bases, J lost 4 bases, and 9 bases lay in between. CDR1 SGDLS and CDR2 YYNGEE come from the germline V gene. The CDR3 totals 14 residues.

This clone showed up just a few times. This chain connects TRBV3-1 (or the pseudogene TRBV3-2) to TRBJ1-3; D unresolved. Deletions cut 0 bases from V and 0 bases from J, with 6 bases between. This CDR3 spans 15 amino acids. Germline loops: CDR1 LGHDT, CDR2 YNNKEL (reference sequence). The CDR3 spells CASSQERGSGNTIYF. In nucleotides, the CDR3 is TGTGCCAGCAGCCAAGAGCGGGGCTCTGGAAACACCATATATTTT.

The chain joins TRBV27 to TRBJ2-5; D may be TRBD2 (5 bases). V was cut by 4 bases and J by 5 bases, with 11 bases left in between. The CDR3 sequence is 13 residues long. From germline, CDR1 is MNHEY and CDR2 SMNVEV (reference sequence). In DNA form, the CDR3 reads TGTGCCAGCAGTTCTTACGGGGTCGAGACCCAGTACTTC. Translation: CASSSYGVETQYF.

This clone came up a few times. The chain uses TRBV7-2 and TRBJ1-4; tentatively, D is TRBD1 (6 bases). This CDR3 is 15 amino acids long. V was shortened by 2 bases and J by 2 bases, with 9 bases between the two germline ends. Germline V gene data show CDR1 as SGHTA and CDR2 as FQGNSA. CDR3 region: CASSLSQGTNEKLFF. CDR3 coding DNA: TGTGCCAGCAGCTTAAGCCAGGGGACTAATGAAAAACTGTTTTTT.

The V gene is TRBV3-1 (or the pseudogene TRBV3-2), the J gene TRBJ2-7; D unclear. The germline V gene encodes CDR1 LGHDT and CDR2 YNNKEL (reference sequence). The length of the CDR3 is 12 residues. The V end lost 5 bases, the J end lost 7 bases, and 12 bases lay between the germline ends. CDR3 in amino acids: CASSGYSREQYF. As DNA, the CDR3 is TGTGCCAGCAGCGGTTATTCGCGGGAGCAGTACTTC.

The rearrangement links TRBV27 to TRBJ2-3, with 7 bases matching TRBD2. This CDR3 is built from 16 residues. The germline V gene encodes CDR1 MNHEY and CDR2 SMNVEV (reference sequence). The ends lost 3 bases at V and 0 bases at J; junction bases unmatched: 6. The CDR3 loop reads CASSFSLAASTDTQYF. The CDR3 nucleotides read TGTGCCAGCAGTTTCTCCCTAGCGGCTAGCACAGATACGCAGTATTTT.

Regarding this clone: Other DNA sequences in this sample translate to the same CDR3. The rearrangement uses TRBV18 and TRBJ1-3, with D tentatively TRBD1 (5 bases). This CDR3 is built from 14 residues. The V gene's germline CDR1 is KGHSH and CDR2 LQKENI. The V end lost 3 bases, the J end lost 1 base, and 7 bases lay between the germline ends. Written as DNA, the CDR3 is TGTGCCAGCTCACCGACAGAGTCTGGAAACACCATATATTTT. It specifies CASSPTESGNTIYF.

The rearrangement uses TRBV9 and TRBJ1-4; 9 bases match TRBD1. The CDR3 totals 15 residues. Trimming took 0 bases from V and 7 from J; bases not matched to a gene: 4. Looked up from germline, CDR1 is SGDLS and CDR2 is YYNGEE. CDR3 nucleotide sequence: TGTGCCAGCAGCGTAGGGGGACAGGGCGGTGAAAAACTGTTTTTT. Amino acid sequence: CASSVGGQGGEKLFF.

V and J are TRBV19 and TRBJ2-1, with 8 bases that match TRBD1. The CDR3 is 16 amino acids. Trimming took 1 base from V and 3 from J; bases not matched to a gene: 5. CDR1 LNHDA and CDR2 SQIVND come from the germline V gene (reference sequence). The CDR3 nucleotides read TGTGCCAGTAGTATAGGAATAGGGACAGGCTACAATGAGCAGTTCTTC. Translated: CASSIGIGTGYNEQFF.

The chain recombines TRBV27 with TRBJ2-2; 7 nucleotides line up with TRBD1. Germline loops: CDR1 MNHEY, CDR2 SMNVEV (reference sequence). CDR3 length: 19 amino acids. V lost 0 bases to trimming and J lost 2 bases; unmatched junction nucleotides: 12. CDR3 nucleotides: TGTGCCAGCAGTTTATCCCCCCCCTCCGGGACAGCCAACACCGGGGAGCTGTTTTTT. Its protein product is CASSLSPPSGTANTGELFF.

This rearrangement joins TRBV6-5 to TRBJ1-1; D is undetermined. Germline loops: CDR1 MNHEY, CDR2 SVGAGI. V was cut by 5 bases and J by 1 base, with 8 bases left in between. The CDR3 runs 13 residues. CDR3 sequence reads: CASSQRWNTEAFF. CDR3 DNA: TGTGCCAGCAGTCAACGGTGGAACACTGAAGCTTTCTTT.

V and J are TRBV28 and TRBJ1-4; D gene ambiguous. There are 13 residues in the CDR3. Deletions cut 5 bases from V and 8 bases from J, with 12 bases between. The germline V gene encodes CDR1 MDHEN and CDR2 SYDVKM. CDR3 protein: CASSPPQVEKLFF. The CDR3 region has the DNA TGTGCCAGCAGTCCACCCCAGGTAGAAAAACTGTTTTTT.

This clone has just a few counts. V and J are TRBV28 and TRBJ1-2; D is unresolved. Germline-derived CDR1 and CDR2 are MDHEN and SYDVKM. V lost 3 bases and J 5 bases, leaving 16 bases between the germline ends. The CDR3 totals 15 residues. The CDR3 nucleotides read TGTGCCAGCAGTTTGAGTGGCAGCGCTTCTTATGGCTACACCTTC. This encodes CASSLSGSASYGYTF.

The chain carries TRBV7-9 and TRBJ1-2, with 8 bases identical to TRBD1. CDR3 length equals 14 residues. V lost 5 bases, J lost 7 bases, and 9 bases stayed unmatched. Per the germline V gene, CDR1 is SEHNR and CDR2 is FQNEAQ (reference sequence). This CDR3 is CASSEGQGAIGYTF. DNA of the CDR3: TGTGCCAGCAGCGAAGGACAGGGAGCAATTGGCTACACCTTC.

The gene calls are TRBV7-2 and TRBJ2-5; D perhaps matches TRBD1 (6 bases). The CDR3 has 15 amino acids. Germline CDR1 and CDR2: SGHTA and FQGNSA. The V gene lost 0 bases and the J gene lost 4 bases, with 12 bases spanning the gap. The CDR3 protein is CASSLAGASAETQYF. The CDR3 DNA reads TGTGCCAGCAGCTTAGCGGGGGCCAGCGCAGAGACCCAGTACTTC.

J is TRBJ1-4 and V is TRBV5-4; TRBD1 agrees at 10 bases. The CDR3 is 13 residues long. The junction had 7 bases not matched to a gene; V was cut back by 7 bases and J by 10 bases. CDR1 and CDR2 from the germline V gene are SGHNT and YYREEE (reference sequence). The CDR3 reads CASGTGAEAKLFF. In DNA, the CDR3 is TGTGCCAGCGGGACAGGGGCAGAGGCAAAACTGTTTTTT.

This chain connects TRBV6-1 to TRBJ2-2, with 7 bases lining up with TRBD2. Germline CDR1 is MNHNS and CDR2 is SASEGT. V lost 2 bases, J lost 1 base, and 4 bases stayed unmatched. The CDR3 is 16 residues long. The chain's CDR3 is CASSEPSGVNTGELFF. The CDR3 nucleotides are TGTGCCAGCAGTGAACCGAGCGGGGTGAACACCGGGGAGCTGTTTTTT.

This rearrangement joins TRBV6-5 to TRBJ1-2, with D possibly being TRBD1 (6 bases). CDR3 length: 16 amino acids. Germline lookup yields CDR1 MNHEY and CDR2 SVGAGI. V was shortened by 2 bases and J by 1 base, with 14 bases between the two germline ends. This chain's CDR3 is CASSYLQGSLNYGYTF. The CDR3 bases are TGTGCCAGCAGTTACCTACAGGGTTCGCTTAACTATGGCTACACCTTC.

This clone turned up a few times. The rearrangement uses TRBV3-1 (or the pseudogene TRBV3-2) and TRBJ2-3; possible D gene TRBD2, 6 bases. Trimming stripped 4 bases from V and 8 bases from J, with 22 bases between. This CDR3 is 16 amino acids long. Germline CDR1 LGHDT, CDR2 YNNKEL (reference sequence). CDR3 in amino acids: CASSPLGAGPLGTQYF. The CDR3 region has the DNA TGTGCCAGCAGCCCACTAGGAGCGGGCCCCCTCGGTACGCAGTATTTT.

This chain connects TRBV19 to TRBJ1-1; D may be TRBD1 (6 bases). Trimming cost V 5 bases and J 5 bases, with 18 bases left between them. There are 15 residues in the CDR3. Germline values: CDR1 LNHDA, CDR2 SQIVND (reference sequence). The CDR3 DNA is TGTGCCAGTAGTTCGCCGGGCCGAGGGGGAACTGAAGCTTTCTTT. Translation: CASSSPGRGGTEAFF.